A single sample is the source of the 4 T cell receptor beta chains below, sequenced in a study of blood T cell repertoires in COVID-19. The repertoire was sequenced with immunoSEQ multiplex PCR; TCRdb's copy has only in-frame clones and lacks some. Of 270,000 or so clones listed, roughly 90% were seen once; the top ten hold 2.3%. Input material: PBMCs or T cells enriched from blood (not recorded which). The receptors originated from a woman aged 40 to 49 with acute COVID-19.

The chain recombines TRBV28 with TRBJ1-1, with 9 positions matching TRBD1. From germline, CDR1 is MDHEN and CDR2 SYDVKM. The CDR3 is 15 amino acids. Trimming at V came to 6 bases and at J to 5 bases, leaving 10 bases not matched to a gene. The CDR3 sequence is CASSSSGTGITEAFF. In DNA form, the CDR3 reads TGTGCCAGCAGCAGCTCAGGGACAGGGATAACTGAAGCTTTCTTT.

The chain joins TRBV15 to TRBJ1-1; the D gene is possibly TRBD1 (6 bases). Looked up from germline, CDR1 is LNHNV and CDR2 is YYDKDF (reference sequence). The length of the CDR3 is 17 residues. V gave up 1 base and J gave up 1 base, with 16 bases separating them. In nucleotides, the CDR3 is TGTGCCACCAGCAGAGGCTTTCCGGGACAACAGAACACTGAAGCTTTCTTT. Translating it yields CATSRGFPGQQNTEAFF.

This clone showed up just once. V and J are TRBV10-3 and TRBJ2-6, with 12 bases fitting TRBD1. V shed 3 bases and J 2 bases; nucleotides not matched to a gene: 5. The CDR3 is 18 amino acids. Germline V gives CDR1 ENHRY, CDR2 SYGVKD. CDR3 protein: CAISELGTGGAGANVLTF. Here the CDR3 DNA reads TGTGCCATCAGTGAACTCGGGACAGGGGGCGCTGGGGCCAACGTCCTGACTTTC.

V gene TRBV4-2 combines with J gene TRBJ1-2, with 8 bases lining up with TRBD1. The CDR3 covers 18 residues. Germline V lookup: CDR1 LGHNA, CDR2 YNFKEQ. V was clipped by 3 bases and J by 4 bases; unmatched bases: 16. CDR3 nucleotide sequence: TGTGCCAGCAGCCAGGGGTCCCCGGCAGGGGGCAATAGCTATGGCTACACCTTC. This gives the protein CASSQGSPAGGNSYGYTF.